This TCR beta chain appears in the sequencing data of a study of identical twins. Trimming cost V 5 bases and J 8 bases, with 18 bases left between them. The length of the CDR3 is 14 residues. Germline assignment: CDR1 PRHDT and CDR2 FYEKMQ (reference sequence). About this clonotype: Its target is not known.

Study-wide results and caveats: Researchers reported excess low generation probability among twin-shared out-of-frame alpha sequences.

TCRdb used MiXCR to reprocess the 5' RACE reads, holding one entry per CDR3 protein. The sample carries around 220,000 distinct CDR3 sequences, over 12% recorded once. The chain recombines TRBV13 with TRBJ1-1, with D perhaps TRBD1 (6 bases). Specimen: memory (CD45RO+) T cells sorted from blood. This sequence originates from a woman between 18 and 29 years old in good health. For the CDR3, the DNA is TGTGCCAGCAGCGCTATATGGGGGGGCGACGAAGCTTTCTTT. It yields the protein CASSAIWGGDEAFF.